The 24 T cell receptor beta chains below come from one sample, sequenced in a study of blood T cell repertoires in COVID-19. Clones were read by immunoSEQ multiplex PCR, and TCRdb kept only the in-frame ones, dropping some. This table has about 190,000 clones, around 84% appearing once. The specimen was peripheral blood. These receptors originate from a man aged 30 to 39 with active or convalescent COVID-19.

This chain joins TRBV6-2 or TRBV6-3 and TRBJ2-3; the match to TRBD1 covers 9 bases. The V gene end was trimmed by 2 bases and the J gene end by 4 bases; junction bases not matched to a gene: 4. Per germline, CDR1 MNHEY and CDR2 SVGEGT. The CDR3 sequence is 15 residues long. CDR3 sequence: CASSYNRGRPDTQYF. CDR3 nucleotides: TGTGCCAGCAGTTACAACAGGGGGCGGCCAGATACGCAGTATTTT.

The rearrangement links TRBV2 to TRBJ1-1; D possibly corresponds to TRBD1 (6 bases). CDR3 length equals 12 residues. Germline V lookup: CDR1 SNHLY, CDR2 FYNNEI. V was pared by 7 bases and J by 4 bases, with 10 bases between. CDR3 in DNA: TGTGCCAGCACCACAGGGCCCACTGAAGCTTTCTTT. This encodes CASTTGPTEAFF.

V gene TRBV6-4 combines with J gene TRBJ1-2; TRBD1 agrees at 9 bases. The germline V gene has CDR1 MRHNA and CDR2 SNTAGT. Trimming took 2 bases from V and 8 from J; bases not matched to a gene: 9. There are 15 residues in the CDR3. The chain's CDR3 is CASSDRRTGASGYTF. The CDR3 nucleotides read TGTGCCAGCAGTGACCGGAGGACAGGGGCCTCGGGCTACACCTTC.

The rearrangement joins TRBV5-1 to TRBJ2-5; no firm D call. The V and J ends lost 0 bases and 1 base respectively, with 10 bases between them. Germline CDR1 is SGHRS and CDR2 is YFSETQ. The CDR3 is made up of 15 amino acids. CDR3 DNA sequence: TGCGCCAGCAGCTTGGCCCGGAGTTCCCAAGAGACCCAGTACTTC. Protein: CASSLARSSQETQYF. The variable domain in full, completed from reference TRBV5-1 and TRBJ2-5, reads KAGVTQTPRYLIKTRGQQVTLSCSPISGHRSVSWYQQTPGQGLQFLFEYFSETQRNKGNFPGRFSGRQFSNSRSEMNVSTLELGDSALYLCASSLARSSQETQYFGPGTRLLVL.

This clone was seen a handful of times. The rearrangement links TRBV29-1 to TRBJ2-1, with 7 bases that match TRBD2. Per the germline V gene, CDR1 is SQVTM and CDR2 is ANQGSEA. CDR3 length: 16 residues. J was trimmed by 6 bases and V by 0 bases; bases with no gene match: 11. The CDR3 spells CSVEDLLGTTSNEQFF. The CDR3 bases are TGCAGCGTTGAAGATCTCTTGGGGACTACCTCCAATGAGCAGTTCTTC.

The V call is TRBV3-1 (or the pseudogene TRBV3-2), the J call TRBJ2-6, with D possibly matching TRBD1 (6 bases). Deletions cut 4 bases from V and 1 base from J, with 17 bases between. Germline V gives CDR1 LGHDT, CDR2 YNNKEL (reference sequence). The CDR3 covers 18 residues. In DNA, the CDR3 is TGTGCCAGCAGCCCCACCTGGACAGCATATTCTGGGGCCAACGTCCTGACTTTC. It yields the protein CASSPTWTAYSGANVLTF.

CDR3 sequence reads: CASSDQPGRGLGNTIYF. CDR3 DNA: TGCGCCAGCAGTGACCAACCCGGCCGAGGCCTTGGAAACACCATATATTTT. The V gene is TRBV10-1, the J gene TRBJ1-3; D uncertain. The V end was cut by 3 bases, the J end by 3 bases, with 18 bases between. The CDR3 totals 17 residues. Germline CDR1 is WNHNN and CDR2 is SYGVQD (reference sequence).

The count of this clone is one. The J gene is TRBJ1-2, the V gene TRBV18, with 8 nucleotides matching TRBD1. The length of the CDR3 is 16 residues. The V and J ends lost 0 bases and 1 base, in that order; junction bases with no gene match: 4. Germline CDR1 is KGHSH and CDR2 is LQKENI. CDR3 residues: CASSPPSTGVNYGYTF. The CDR3 DNA sequence: TGTGCCAGCTCACCACCCTCGACAGGGGTTAACTATGGCTACACCTTC.

The V gene is TRBV11-3, the J gene TRBJ1-1; 9 nucleotides agree with TRBD1. CDR1 and CDR2 from the germline V gene are SGHNT and YENEEA. J lost 1 base, V lost 5 bases, and 2 bases had no gene match. This CDR3 region has 14 residues. This CDR3 reads CASSLQGANTEAFF. DNA of the CDR3: TGTGCCAGCAGCCTACAGGGGGCGAACACTGAAGCTTTCTTT.

The chain uses TRBV6-5 and TRBJ1-5, with 10 nucleotides matching TRBD1. The CDR3 has 14 residues. V was clipped by 6 bases and J by 6 bases; unmatched bases: 5. Germline-derived CDR1 and CDR2 are MNHEY and SVGAGI. The CDR3 is CASRGGDRGQPQHF. The DNA of the CDR3 is TGTGCCAGCAGGGGGGGGGACAGGGGTCAGCCCCAGCATTTT.

This chain connects TRBV5-1 to TRBJ2-3, with 9 bases fitting TRBD1. The CDR3 covers 15 residues. The V gene's germline CDR1 is SGHRS and CDR2 YFSETQ. Trimming removed 0 bases from V and 3 bases from J; junction bases left unmatched: 2. CDR3 nucleotide sequence: TGCGCCAGCAGCTTGGACAGGGGGCAGACAGATACGCAGTATTTT. It specifies CASSLDRGQTDTQYF.

The gene calls are TRBV10-3 and TRBJ1-2, with 7 nucleotides matching TRBD1. This CDR3 spans 12 amino acids. Trimming at V came to 11 bases and at J to 6 bases, leaving 9 bases not matched to a gene. Looked up from germline, CDR1 is ENHRY and CDR2 is SYGVKD. CDR3 in DNA: TGTGCCCTTAAGACAGGGAATCATGGCTACACCTTC. Its translation is CALKTGNHGYTF.

On this clone itself: Other DNA sequences in this specimen translate into the identical CDR3. The chain has TRBV5-1 and TRBJ1-3, with unresolved D. The germline V gene has CDR1 SGHRS and CDR2 YFSETQ. The V end lost 0 bases, the J end lost 0 bases, and 4 bases lay between the germline ends. This CDR3 is built from 14 residues. The DNA of the CDR3 is TGCGCCAGCAGCTTGGACAGCTCTGGAAACACCATATATTTT. It codes for CASSLDSSGNTIYF.

The chain couples TRBV6-6 to TRBJ1-4; TRBD1 aligns across 7 bases. The CDR3 sequence is 15 residues long. CDR1 MNHNY and CDR2 SVGAGI come from the germline V gene (reference sequence). After removal of 6 bases from V and 8 bases from J, the junction contained 12 bases not matched to a gene. CDR3 sequence: CASRPRTGDAEKLFF. Written as DNA, the CDR3 is TGTGCCAGCAGGCCCAGGACAGGCGACGCCGAAAAACTGTTTTTT.

The rearrangement joins TRBV11-2 to TRBJ2-4, with 8 bases that match TRBD1. The germline CDR1 and CDR2 sequences are SGHAT and FQNNGV. The CDR3 consists of 16 residues. The J segment lost 0 bases and the V segment lost 4 bases, leaving 5 bases of the junction unmatched. This CDR3 reads CASSYGQGLAKNIQYF. DNA of the CDR3: TGTGCCAGCAGCTACGGACAGGGCTTAGCCAAAAACATTCAGTACTTC.

The chain couples TRBV5-1 to TRBJ2-1; 11 bases line up with TRBD1. Per the germline V gene, CDR1 is SGHRS and CDR2 is YFSETQ. V lost 3 bases to trimming and J lost 3 bases; unmatched junction nucleotides: 2. The CDR3 runs to 15 residues. The CDR3 protein is CASSSGTGGYNEQFF. In DNA, the CDR3 is TGCGCCAGCAGCTCCGGGACAGGGGGCTACAATGAGCAGTTCTTC.

CDR3 in amino acids: CASSSDGGSDTEAFF. CDR3 DNA: TGTGCCAGCAGCTCCGACGGGGGTTCGGACACTGAAGCTTTCTTT. This chain uses TRBV7-2 with TRBJ1-1; perhaps TRBD1 as D (5 bases). Deletions cut 4 bases from V and 3 bases from J, with 15 bases between. Germline V gene data show CDR1 as SGHTA and CDR2 as FQGNSA. This CDR3 region has 15 residues. Full variable domain (missing parts from reference TRBV7-2 and TRBJ1-1): GAGVSQSPSNKVTEKGKDVELRCDPISGHTALYWYRQSLGQGLEFLIYFQGNSAPDKSGLPSDRFSAERTGGSVSTLTIQRTQQEDSAVYLCASSSDGGSDTEAFFGQGTRLTVV.

The table lists this clone with a count of one. CDR3 bases: TGTGCCAGCAGCCACCTGTCGGGGGGAGAAGAAAATTCACCCCTCCACTTT. This translates into CASSHLSGGEENSPLHF. The chain uses TRBV3-1 (or the pseudogene TRBV3-2) and TRBJ1-6; a weak D match, TRBD1 (5 bases). This CDR3 is built from 17 residues. Germline V gene data show CDR1 as LGHDT and CDR2 as YNNKEL (reference sequence). V was pared by 3 bases and J by 7 bases, with 19 bases between.

V and J are TRBV25-1 and TRBJ2-6, with TRBD1 as a possible D gene (5 bases). Germline values: CDR1 MGHDK, CDR2 SYGVNS. This CDR3 has 17 residues. The V end lost 3 bases, the J end lost 4 bases, and 16 bases lay between the germline ends. The CDR3 spells CASSDSRVPSGANVLTF. The CDR3 region has the DNA TGTGCCAGCAGTGATTCCAGGGTTCCCTCGGGGGCCAACGTCCTGACTTTC.

This clone appeared a few times. The CDR3 DNA follows: TGTGCCAGTAAGGACAGGGAGGTACTGTTTTTT. The encoded protein is CASKDREVLFF. This chain uses TRBV19 with TRBJ1-4, with 8 positions matching TRBD1. Germline V lookup: CDR1 LNHDA, CDR2 SQIVND (reference sequence). This CDR3 region has 11 residues. V lost 7 bases to trimming and J lost 13 bases; unmatched junction nucleotides: 5.

The chain employs TRBV2 and TRBJ2-3; 9 bases line up with TRBD2. CDR3 length: 16 amino acids. Losses at the gene ends were 1 base for V and 1 base for J; bases not matched to a gene: 3. Germline-derived CDR1 and CDR2 are SNHLY and FYNNEI. The CDR3 DNA follows: TGTGCCAGCAGTGAAGAGGCTAGCGGGGGCACAGATACGCAGTATTTT. As protein: CASSEEASGGTDTQYF.

The chain has TRBV10-2 and TRBJ1-3; D gene ambiguous. This CDR3 spans 15 amino acids. Trimming removed 9 bases from V and 0 bases from J, with 15 bases in between. Per germline, CDR1 WSHSY and CDR2 SAAADI. The CDR3 here is CASFSPGGSGNTIYF. The DNA for the CDR3 is TGCGCCAGTTTCTCCCCGGGAGGCTCTGGAAACACCATATATTTT.

The CDR3 nucleotides read TGTGCCAGCAGCTCTGGACAGGGCCTTAGCAATCAGCCCCAGCATTTT. Translating gives CASSSGQGLSNQPQHF. The J gene is TRBJ1-5, the V gene TRBV5-6; 8 bases match TRBD1. The trim removed 3 bases at V and 0 bases at J, leaving 5 bases unmatched. Germline V CDR1 and CDR2: SGHDT, YYEEEE. The CDR3 sequence is 16 residues long.

The chain links TRBV5-1 to TRBJ2-5; D perhaps matches TRBD2 (5 bases). V was pared by 2 bases and J by 2 bases, with 10 bases between. Germline V gives CDR1 SGHRS, CDR2 YFSETQ. The CDR3 loop spans 14 amino acids. This CDR3 is CASSFVGSQETQYF. Here the CDR3 DNA reads TGCGCCAGCAGCTTTGTGGGGAGTCAAGAGACCCAGTACTTC.